The rows below give T cell receptor beta chains drawn from one sample of a study of T cell responses to AZD1222 COVID-19 vaccine. Assay: immunoSEQ multiplex PCR; the TCRdb copy retains only in-frame clones and omits some. In the table there are roughly 80,000 clones, 80% to 85% of which are singletons. This sample comprised peripheral blood, obtained on day 0 of AZD1222 vaccination. The receptor set was obtained from an adult in good health. Each CDR3 is given with its conserved first and last residue. A D gene is named only where the DNA matches it firmly. Only part of the rows carry a size: once, few, many, or a class if the clone is expanded.

v_gene: TRBV5-4
j_gene: TRBJ2-1
abundance: NA
d_gene: TRBD1
CDR3aa: CASSYRQGAADEQFF
CDR3nt: TGTGCCAGCAGCTACCGACAGGGCGCAGCGGATGAGCAGTTCTTC

v_gene: TRBV7-7
j_gene: TRBJ2-5
abundance: NA
d_gene: NA
CDR3aa: CASSQARAETQYF
CDR3nt: TGTGCTAGCAGCCAAGCCAGGGCAGAGACCCAGTACTTC

v_gene: TRBV30
j_gene: TRBJ1-4
abundance: NA
d_gene: NA
CDR3aa: CAWSSLGEKLFF
CDR3nt: TGTGCCTGGAGTTCATTGGGCGAAAAACTGTTTTTT

v_gene: TRBV10-2
j_gene: TRBJ2-7
abundance: NA
d_gene: TRBD1
CDR3aa: CASSDPGQGRSYEQYF
CDR3nt: TGCGCCAGCAGTGATCCGGGACAGGGTAGATCCTACGAGCAGTACTTC

v_gene: TRBV21-1
j_gene: TRBJ2-5
abundance: NA
d_gene: NA
CDR3aa: CASSETSGRGETQYF
CDR3nt: TGTGCCAGCAGCGAGACTAGCGGGAGAGGAGAGACCCAGTACTTC

v_gene: TRBV7-2
j_gene: TRBJ1-3
abundance: NA
d_gene: TRBD1
CDR3aa: CASSLGGQGAGNTIYF
CDR3nt: TGTGCCAGCAGCTTAGGTGGACAGGGTGCTGGAAACACCATATATTTT

v_gene: TRBV4-3
j_gene: TRBJ1-2
abundance: NA
d_gene: NA
CDR3aa: CASSQDLGGYGYTF
CDR3nt: TGCGCCAGCAGCCAAGATCTGGGGGGCTATGGCTACACCTTC

v_gene: TRBV19
j_gene: TRBJ1-1
abundance: NA
d_gene: TRBD1
CDR3aa: CASTGDRGDNTEAFF
CDR3nt: TGTGCCAGTACCGGTGACAGGGGGGATAACACTGAAGCTTTCTTT

v_gene: TRBV6-1
j_gene: TRBJ1-6
abundance: NA
d_gene: NA
CDR3aa: CASSDLGRRPQNSPLHF
CDR3nt: TGTGCCAGCAGTGACCTGGGGCGCCGGCCACAAAATTCACCCCTCCACTTT

v_gene: TRBV5-1
j_gene: TRBJ2-5
abundance: once
d_gene: NA
CDR3aa: CASSARVGETQYF
CDR3nt: TGCGCCAGCAGCGCAAGGGTTGGCGAGACCCAGTACTTC

v_gene: TRBV5-5
j_gene: TRBJ2-6
abundance: NA
d_gene: TRBD1
CDR3aa: CASSSWTGRTGANVLTF
CDR3nt: TGTGCCAGCAGCTCATGGACAGGGCGCACCGGGGCCAACGTCCTGACTTTC

v_gene: TRBV18
j_gene: TRBJ2-1
abundance: NA
d_gene: TRBD1
CDR3aa: CASSPPQGAYEQFF
CDR3nt: TGTGCCAGCTCACCACCACAGGGGGCCTATGAGCAGTTCTTC

v_gene: TRBV29-1
j_gene: TRBJ2-7
abundance: once
d_gene: TRBD2
CDR3aa: CSVGGLAGSSYEQYF
CDR3nt: TGCAGCGTCGGCGGACTAGCGGGTAGCTCCTACGAGCAGTACTTC

v_gene: TRBV5-4
j_gene: TRBJ2-7
abundance: NA
d_gene: TRBD2
CDR3aa: CASSLGAGGQYYEQYF
CDR3nt: TGTGCCAGCAGCTTGGGAGCGGGGGGCCAGTACTACGAGCAGTACTTC

v_gene: TRBV7-2
j_gene: TRBJ2-7
abundance: once
d_gene: NA
CDR3aa: CASSLTGIYEQYF
CDR3nt: TGTGCCAGCAGCTTAACAGGGATATACGAGCAGTACTTC

v_gene: TRBV25-1
j_gene: TRBJ2-3
abundance: NA
d_gene: NA
CDR3aa: CASSEQDRTDTQYF
CDR3nt: TGTGCCAGCAGTGAACAGGATCGCACAGATACGCAGTATTTT

v_gene: TRBV5-1
j_gene: TRBJ1-5
abundance: NA
d_gene: TRBD1
CDR3aa: CASSLEGQGNNQPQHF
CDR3nt: TGCGCCAGCAGCTTGGAGGGACAGGGGAACAATCAGCCCCAGCATTTT

v_gene: TRBV6-6
j_gene: TRBJ1-5
abundance: NA
d_gene: TRBD1
CDR3aa: CASSPGTGNGQPQHF
CDR3nt: TGTGCCAGCAGCCCCGGGACAGGGAATGGGCAGCCCCAGCATTTT

v_gene: TRBV19
j_gene: TRBJ2-1
abundance: NA
d_gene: NA
CDR3aa: CASSGLARNEQFF
CDR3nt: TGTGCCAGTAGTGGTCTAGCGCGGAATGAGCAGTTCTTC

v_gene: TRBV18
j_gene: TRBJ2-1
abundance: NA
d_gene: NA
CDR3aa: CASSRQGSNEQFF
CDR3nt: TGTGCCAGCTCACGGCAGGGTAGCAATGAGCAGTTCTTC

v_gene: TRBV5-1
j_gene: TRBJ2-5
abundance: NA
d_gene: TRBD2
CDR3aa: CASSLGLAGGPFETQYF
CDR3nt: TGCGCCAGCAGCTTGGGACTAGCGGGAGGCCCCTTTGAGACCCAGTACTTC

v_gene: TRBV19
j_gene: TRBJ2-2
abundance: NA
d_gene: TRBD2
CDR3aa: CASTPLAGGGAGELFF
CDR3nt: TGTGCCAGTACCCCCCTCGCGGGGGGGGGAGCCGGGGAGCTGTTTTTT

v_gene: TRBV27
j_gene: TRBJ2-7
abundance: NA
d_gene: NA
CDR3aa: CASSSRGRGGYEQYF
CDR3nt: TGTGCCAGCAGCTCCCGTGGCAGGGGGGGATACGAGCAGTACTTC

v_gene: TRBV27
j_gene: TRBJ1-1
abundance: NA
d_gene: TRBD1
CDR3aa: CASSLGQGGTEAFF
CDR3nt: TGTGCCAGCAGTTTAGGACAGGGGGGCACTGAAGCTTTCTTT

v_gene: TRBV5-6
j_gene: TRBJ1-2
abundance: once
d_gene: TRBD1
CDR3aa: CASSQVPGQGSGYGYTF
CDR3nt: TGTGCCAGCAGCCAAGTCCCGGGACAGGGGTCAGGATATGGCTACACCTTC

v_gene: TRBV5-1
j_gene: TRBJ2-2
abundance: NA
d_gene: TRBD2
CDR3aa: CASSLERGAGELFF
CDR3nt: TGCGCCAGCAGCTTGGAGCGGGGGGCCGGGGAGCTGTTTTTT

v_gene: TRBV4-1
j_gene: TRBJ1-5
abundance: NA
d_gene: NA
CDR3aa: CASSQARQGRHQPQHF
CDR3nt: TGCGCCAGCAGCCAAGCACGTCAGGGTCGCCATCAGCCCCAGCATTTT